Here is one TCR beta chain with its context. Germline assignment: CDR1 SEHNR and CDR2 FQNEAQ (reference sequence). CDR3 length: 17 residues. After removal of 1 base from V and 6 bases from J, the junction contained 11 bases not matched to a gene. About 30,000 T cell genomes, or about 190 ng DNA, went into the sorted-subset replicate PCRs. As originally analysed: ImmunoSEQ output held junction-only sequences without quality scores, so filtering differed. Method: immunoSEQ multiplex PCR; TCRdb's copy keeps in-frame clones and lacks some. Clonal size and the V and J genes are those of that table, whereas D and trimming came from the DNA. The sample has 2 million to 2.5 million clones; 85% to 95% are singletons. This sample was taken from a study of shared clonotypes between healthy human individuals. The overall study: The study enrolled a couple of women and three men aged 18 to 49.

The naive CD8 population came from CD45RO-negative cells selected for CCR7, without terminally differentiated effector memory CD45RA+ cells. The chain uses TRBV7-9 and TRBJ2-1; 8 nucleotides match TRBD2. This receptor was taken from a young man in good health. Some clones in this sample may be carry-over from other donors' samples. The sequenced material came from naive CD8+ T cells from PBMCs. CDR3 bases: TGTGCCAGCAGCTTAGGAGCAGGGACCGGGACTAGCAATGAGCAGTTCTTC. Amino acid sequence: CASSLGAGTGTSNEQFF.